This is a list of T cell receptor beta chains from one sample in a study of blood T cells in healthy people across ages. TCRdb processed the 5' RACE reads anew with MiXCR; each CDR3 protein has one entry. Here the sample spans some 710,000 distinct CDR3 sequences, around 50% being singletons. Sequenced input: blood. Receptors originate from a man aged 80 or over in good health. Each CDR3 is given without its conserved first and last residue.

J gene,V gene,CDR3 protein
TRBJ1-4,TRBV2,ASSGLGGTNEKLF
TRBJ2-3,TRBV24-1,ATGGRWGTDTQY
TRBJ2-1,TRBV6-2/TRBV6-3,ASSYLTSGSNEQF
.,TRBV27,ASSLGGGSDEQY
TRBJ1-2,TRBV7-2,ASSLVVVSYGYT
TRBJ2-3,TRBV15,ATKKNGGISTDTQY
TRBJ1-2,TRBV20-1,SATPGEGYT
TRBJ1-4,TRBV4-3,ASSQGRKANEKLF
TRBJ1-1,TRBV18,ASSRQGNTEAF
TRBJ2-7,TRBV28,ASSPRQPIAYVQY
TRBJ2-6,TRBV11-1,TSSRLAGTGANVLT
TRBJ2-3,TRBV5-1,ASSAGLDTDTQY
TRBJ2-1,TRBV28,ASSWDRRAGALNEQF
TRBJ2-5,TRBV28,ASSFNRGLEQY
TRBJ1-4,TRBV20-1,SARDPGRWGEKLF
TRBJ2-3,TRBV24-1,ATSDGSGGTDTQY
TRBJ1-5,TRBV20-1,SASRAPNQPQH
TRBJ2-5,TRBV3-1,ASSRDYQETQY
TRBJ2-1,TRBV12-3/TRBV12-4,ASSRLGPTLNEQF
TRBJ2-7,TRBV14,ASSHAGFYEQY
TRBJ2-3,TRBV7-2,ASSWSGGSSTDTQY
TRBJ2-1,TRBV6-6,ASSYSRARTGNEQF
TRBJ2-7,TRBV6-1,ASSEEVGRSYEQY
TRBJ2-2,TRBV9,ASSVGMAADPGELF
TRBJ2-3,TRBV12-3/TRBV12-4,ASSFFGDTQY
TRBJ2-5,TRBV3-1,ASSHPGTLQETQY
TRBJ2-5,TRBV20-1,SASRTGGETQY
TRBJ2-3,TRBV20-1,SASNHLAGVTDTQY
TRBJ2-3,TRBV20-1,SAMLARTDTQY
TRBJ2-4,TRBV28,ASSPTPGGRTKNIQY
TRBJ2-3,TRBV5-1,ASSLGVTSGVLSPSTDTQY
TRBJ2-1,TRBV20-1,SARGGTGTYSCNEQF
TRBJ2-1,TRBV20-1,SANRRENEQF
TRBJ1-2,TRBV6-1,ASSERQTQCT
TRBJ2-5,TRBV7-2,ASSLGLAGSQETQY
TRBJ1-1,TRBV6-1,ASTHADRTHTEAF
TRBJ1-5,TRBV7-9,ASSLEGHSNQPQH
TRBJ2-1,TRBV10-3,AISETWTGVSYNEQF
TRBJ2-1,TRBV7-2,ATKASGGTVNEQF
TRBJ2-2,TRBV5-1,ASSLDDTNTGELF
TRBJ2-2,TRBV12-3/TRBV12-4,ASSFWNLVNTGELF
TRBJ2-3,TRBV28,ASSSPRQGGTDTQY
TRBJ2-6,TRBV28,ATGGKGSGANVLT
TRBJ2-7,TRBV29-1,SVETVKSNEQY
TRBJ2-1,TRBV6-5,ASSYSGGALSTF
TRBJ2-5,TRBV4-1,ASSQDHRAEEQY
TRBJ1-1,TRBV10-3,AIGTDRGTEAF
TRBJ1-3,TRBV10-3,AISRDSTNSGNTIY
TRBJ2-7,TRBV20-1,SARGPGDTYEQY
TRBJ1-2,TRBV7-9,ASSLAPGTGRGYT
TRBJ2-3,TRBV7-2,ASSLGGTGGTDTQY
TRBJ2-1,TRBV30,AWSVQARGQF
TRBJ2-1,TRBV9,ASSVTSGGRGIGNEQF
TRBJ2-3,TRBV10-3,ATRLAASTDTQY
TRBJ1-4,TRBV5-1,ASSRGGFDEKLF
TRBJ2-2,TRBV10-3,AIKSSGDHRELF
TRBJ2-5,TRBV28,ASNGQTQY
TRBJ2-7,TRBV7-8,ASSFSSGGGYNEQY
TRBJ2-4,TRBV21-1,ASRTGRGKNIQY